One T cell receptor (beta chain) is described in this entry. Its antigen is not identified. The V gene's germline CDR1 is MNHEY and CDR2 SVGAGI. Between the trimmed V and J ends, which lost 0 bases and 5 bases, there was a span of 13 bases. The CDR3 sequence is 15 residues long. This entry is derived from a study of cytomegalovirus exposure and HLA in healthy donors. Study-level findings and limits: The study found most TCR sequences rare, yet found some public TCRs in many donors. TCR beta V- and J-gene trimming was later associated with a missense DCLRE1C variant. In an earlier analysis, in some 500 donors, most V segments appeared productive either ~90% or ~30% of the time.

The study ran its PCR with 60 Vbeta and 13 Jbeta primers. Assay used: immunoSEQ multiplex PCR; TCRdb lists only in-frame clones, some missing. This sample carries approximately 140,000 clones, roughly three quarters of them seen once, and the ten largest clones take more than 0.75%. The rearrangement links TRBV6-5 to TRBJ2-5, with a weak D call TRBD1 (6 bases). Sequences were obtained from PBMCs. The TCR originated in a young man in good health and CMV-seronegative. The CDR3 nucleotides read TGTGCCAGCAGTTACTCGAACACAGGGCGGGAGACCCAGTACTTC. This codes for CASSYSNTGRETQYF.